The rows below give T cell receptor beta chains drawn from one sample of a study of blood T cells in healthy people across ages. One entry per CDR3 protein results from TCRdb running MiXCR on the 5' RACE reads. The profile shows 1.5 million to 2 million distinct CDR3 sequences, around 50% of them singletons. Sequenced material: blood. The receptors come from a woman aged 40-49 years in good health. Both conserved end residues are part of each CDR3. Each record gives: D gene, V gene, clone size, J gene, CDR3 DNA, CDR3 protein. D genes are given only for firm matches. Where a row states a size, it is once, few, many or the class of an expanded clone; other rows omit it.

NA	TRBV7-9	NA	TRBJ1-2	TGTGCCAGCAGCTTAGGGATAAGGGCCTATGGCTACACCTTC	CASSLGIRAYGYTF
NA	TRBV7-8	once	TRBJ2-1	TGTGCCAGCAGCTGGGTAAACAGGGAAAAGTTCTTC	CASSWVNREKFF
NA	TRBV6-2/TRBV6-3	NA	TRBJ2-5	TGTACCAGCAGTTACCCTGGGGGAATCCAAGAGACCCAGTACTTC	CTSSYPGGIQETQYF
NA	TRBV7-9	few	TRBJ2-4	TGTGCCAGCAGCTTAGTTAGTGGGCTGGCCAAAAACATTCAGTACTTC	CASSLVSGLAKNIQYF
TRBD2	TRBV7-3	NA	TRBJ2-1	TGTGCCAGCAGCGTAGTAGGACTAGCGGGGGGAGTGGGATTAAAGTCGAATGAGCAGTTCTTC	CASSVVGLAGGVGLKSNEQFF
TRBD2	TRBV20-1	few	TRBJ2-5	TGCAGTGCTAGACCCCAGCGGGGGGAGTTACAAGAGACCCAGTACTTC	CSARPQRGELQETQYF
NA	TRBV6-5	few	TRBJ2-7	TGTGCCAGCAGCTTCGGGACGGCGAGTAGAAACTACGAGCAGTACTTC	CASSFGTASRNYEQYF
TRBD1	TRBV29-1	few	TRBJ2-7	TGCAGCGCAAAGTCAGGCGACAGGGGGTCCCAACTCTACGAGCAGTACTTC	CSAKSGDRGSQLYEQYF
TRBD1	TRBV6-2/TRBV6-3	NA	TRBJ1-2	TGTGCCAGCAGTGAGACAGGGAAACGCGGCTACACCTTC	CASSETGKRGYTF
NA	TRBV20-1	few	TRBJ2-7	TGCAGTGCTAGAGATTTTCAGGGGAGCGAGCAGTACTTC	CSARDFQGSEQYF
NA	TRBV10-3	few	TRBJ2-1	TGTGCCATCAGGGGACGAGCGGCCTACAATGAGCAGTTCTTC	CAIRGRAAYNEQFF
NA	TRBV5-1	few	TRBJ2-1	TGCGCCAGCAGCTTTCACGGCTCCTACAATGAGCAGTTCTTC	CASSFHGSYNEQFF